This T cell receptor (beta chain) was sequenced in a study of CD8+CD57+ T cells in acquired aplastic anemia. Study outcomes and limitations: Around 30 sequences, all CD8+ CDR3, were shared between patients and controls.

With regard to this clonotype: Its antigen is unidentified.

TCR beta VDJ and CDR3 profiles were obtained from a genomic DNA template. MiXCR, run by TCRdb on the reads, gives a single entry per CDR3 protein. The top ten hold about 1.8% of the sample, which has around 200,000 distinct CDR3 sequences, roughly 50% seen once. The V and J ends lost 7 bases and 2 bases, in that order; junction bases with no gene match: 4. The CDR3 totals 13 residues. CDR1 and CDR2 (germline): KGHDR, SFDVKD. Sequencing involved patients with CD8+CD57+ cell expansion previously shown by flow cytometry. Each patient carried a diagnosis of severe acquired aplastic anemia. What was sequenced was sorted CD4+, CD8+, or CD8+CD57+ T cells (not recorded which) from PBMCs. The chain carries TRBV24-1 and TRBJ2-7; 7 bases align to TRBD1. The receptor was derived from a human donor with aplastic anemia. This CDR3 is CATSAQGAYEQYF. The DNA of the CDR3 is TGTGCCACCAGCGCGCAGGGGGCCTACGAGCAGTACTTC.